This T cell receptor (beta chain) came from a study of cytomegalovirus exposure and HLA in healthy donors. Turning to the study itself: Around 79 million unique TCRs, all from HLA-typed donors, were included in an early release of the data.

About this clone itself: Its specificity is unknown.

In germline, CDR1 is LNHDA, CDR2 SQIVND (reference sequence). The CDR3 length is 15 residues. The germline V and J ends were trimmed by 6 bases and 1 base, with 15 bases remaining between them. With 60 Vbeta and 13 Jbeta primers, the PCR was carried out. Using immunoSEQ multiplex PCR, the repertoire was profiled, and TCRdb retains in-frame clones only, with some absent. The table for this sample gives some 130,000 clones. General study findings and limits: Earlier analysis yielded a pattern in which most TCR beta V segments were productive about 90% or about 30% of the time. 164 TCR beta chains were listed as cytomegalovirus-associated. TCR beta V- and J-gene trimming, according to a later analysis, was linked to a missense DCLRE1C variant.

The clonotype was recovered from a woman aged 40 to 50 in good health and CMV-seropositive. The specimen sequenced was PBMCs. The rearrangement joins TRBV19 to TRBJ1-1; D may be TRBD1 (6 bases). CDR3 in DNA: TGTGCCAGTAGAGGTTCAGAGGGACAGAACACTGAAGCTTTCTTT. As protein: CASRGSEGQNTEAFF. Variable domain in full (rest from reference TRBV19 and TRBJ1-1): DGGITQSPKYLFRKEGQNVTLSCEQNLNHDAMYWYRQDPGQGLRLIYYSQIVNDFQKGDIAEGYSVSREKKESFPLTVTSAQKNPTAFYLCASRGSEGQNTEAFFGQGTRLTVV.